This T cell receptor beta chain is drawn from a study of cytomegalovirus exposure and HLA in healthy donors. General study points: V- and J-gene trimming in TCR beta was tied to a missense DCLRE1C variant by an analysis performed later.

The CDR3 is 17 amino acids. Germline-derived CDR1 and CDR2 are LNHDA and SQIVND (reference sequence). Trimming removed 7 bases from V and 0 bases from J; junction bases left unmatched: 13. As to this clone: What it binds is not known.

60 Vbeta and 13 Jbeta primers were used in PCR. The table came from immunoSEQ multiplex PCR; TCRdb's copy has only in-frame clones and leaves some out. The profile covers 150,000 to 200,000 clones, with around 68% appearing a single time and roughly 2.9% taken by the ten largest. The receptor was derived from a man between 40 and 49 years old in good health and CMV-seronegative. The chain links TRBV19 to TRBJ2-3; 7 bases agree with TRBD1. Sequenced sample: PBMCs. The chain's CDR3 is CASTKRGQSFSTDTQYF. The CDR3 nucleotides are TGTGCCAGTACGAAAAGGGGGCAGTCTTTTAGCACAGATACGCAGTATTTT.